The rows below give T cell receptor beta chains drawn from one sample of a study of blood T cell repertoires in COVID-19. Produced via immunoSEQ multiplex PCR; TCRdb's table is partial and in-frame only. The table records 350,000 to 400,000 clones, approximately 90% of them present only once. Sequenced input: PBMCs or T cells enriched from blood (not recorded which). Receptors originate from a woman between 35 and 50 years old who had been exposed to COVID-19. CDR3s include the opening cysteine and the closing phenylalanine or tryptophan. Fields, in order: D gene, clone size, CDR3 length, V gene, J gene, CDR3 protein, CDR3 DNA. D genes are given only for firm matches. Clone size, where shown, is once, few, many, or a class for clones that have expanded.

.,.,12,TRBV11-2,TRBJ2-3,CASSPSTDTQYF,TGTGCCAGCAGCCCTTCTACAGATACGCAGTATTTT
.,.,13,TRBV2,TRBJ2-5,CASSESTLKTQYF,TGTGCCAGCAGTGAATCTACTTTAAAGACCCAGTACTTC
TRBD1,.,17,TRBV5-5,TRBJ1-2,CASSFYDGQGKDYGYTF,TGTGCCAGCAGCTTCTACGACGGACAGGGGAAGGACTATGGCTACACCTTC
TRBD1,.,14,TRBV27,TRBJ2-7,CASSRTGNLYEQYF,TGTGCCAGCAGCCGGACAGGGAACCTCTACGAGCAGTACTTC
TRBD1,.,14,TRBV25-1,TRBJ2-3,CASSVPGGWNTQYF,TGTGCCAGCAGTGTTCCAGGGGGCTGGAATACGCAGTATTTT
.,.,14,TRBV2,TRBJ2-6,CASTQVAGANVLTF,TGTGCCAGCACCCAGGTTGCTGGGGCCAACGTCCTGACTTTC
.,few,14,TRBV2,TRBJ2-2,CASSAPGNTGELFF,TGTGCCAGCAGTGCGCCGGGGAACACCGGGGAGCTGTTTTTT
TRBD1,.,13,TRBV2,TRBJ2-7,CASRTRTGDEQYF,TGTGCCAGCAGGACCCGGACAGGGGACGAGCAGTACTTC
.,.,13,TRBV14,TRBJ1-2,CASSQDWAGRYTF,TGTGCCAGCAGCCAAGATTGGGCAGGGCGCTACACCTTC
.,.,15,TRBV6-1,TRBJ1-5,CASSEVADDYQPQHF,TGTGCCAGCAGTGAAGTCGCGGATGACTATCAGCCCCAGCATTTT
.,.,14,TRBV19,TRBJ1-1,CASSIPGKVTEAFF,TGTGCCAGTAGCATACCAGGGAAAGTCACTGAAGCTTTCTTT
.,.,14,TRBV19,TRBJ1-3,CASTQQGTGNTIYF,TGTGCCAGTACTCAACAGGGAACTGGAAACACCATATATTTT
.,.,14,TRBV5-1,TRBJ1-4,CASSPGSKDEKLFF,TGCGCCAGCAGCCCCGGGAGTAAGGATGAAAAACTGTTTTTT
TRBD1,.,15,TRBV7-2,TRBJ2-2,CASSLDRGTGGELFF,TGTGCCAGCAGCTTAGACAGGGGGACGGGCGGGGAGCTGTTTTTT
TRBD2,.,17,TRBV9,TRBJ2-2,CASSVVGLAGDTGELFF,TGTGCCAGCAGCGTAGTAGGACTAGCGGGAGATACCGGGGAGCTGTTTTTT
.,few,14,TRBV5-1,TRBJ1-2,CASSLLQGTDGYTF,TGCGCCAGCAGTCTCCTCCAGGGTACGGATGGCTACACCTTC
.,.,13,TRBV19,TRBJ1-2,CASSTPGYGGYTF,TGTGCCAGTAGTACCCCAGGGTATGGCGGCTACACCTTC
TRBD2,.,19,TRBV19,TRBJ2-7,CASSPQGRSGGENSYEQYF,TGTGCCAGTAGTCCCCAGGGGAGAAGCGGGGGTGAAAACTCCTACGAGCAGTACTTC
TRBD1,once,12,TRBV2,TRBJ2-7,CASRGQGYEQYF,TGTGCCAGCAGGGGACAGGGCTACGAGCAGTACTTC
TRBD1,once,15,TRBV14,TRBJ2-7,CASSQAQGTAYEQYF,TGTGCCAGCAGCCAAGCACAGGGGACCGCCTACGAGCAGTACTTC
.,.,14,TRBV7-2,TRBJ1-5,CASSLGQSYQPQHF,TGTGCCAGCAGCTTGGGGCAGTCCTATCAGCCCCAGCATTTT
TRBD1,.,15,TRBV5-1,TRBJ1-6,CASSLVGQGYSPLHF,TGCGCCAGCAGCTTGGTTGGACAGGGATATTCCCCCCTCCACTTT
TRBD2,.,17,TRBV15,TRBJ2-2,CATSRGTGGPNTGELFF,TGTGCCACCAGCAGAGGTACGGGAGGGCCCAACACCGGGGAGCTGTTTTTT
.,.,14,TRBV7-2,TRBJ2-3,CASRRNRAADTQYF,TGTGCCAGCAGACGTAACAGGGCCGCAGATACGCAGTATTTT
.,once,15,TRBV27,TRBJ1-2,CASSLSVASGYGYTF,TGTGCCAGCAGTTTATCGGTGGCTTCAGGCTATGGCTACACCTTC
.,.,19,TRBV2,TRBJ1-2,CASSVSRTARDLRNYGYTF,TGTGCCAGCAGTGTTTCTAGGACAGCCCGGGATCTCCGTAACTATGGCTACACCTTC
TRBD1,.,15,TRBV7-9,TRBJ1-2,CASSSTGASGYGYTF,TGTGCCAGCAGCTCTACAGGGGCTTCGGGCTATGGCTACACCTTC
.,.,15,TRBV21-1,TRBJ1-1,CASSDRGLLNTEAFF,TGTGCCAGCAGCGACAGGGGGCTCCTTAACACTGAAGCTTTCTTT
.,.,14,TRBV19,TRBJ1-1,CASSRTAPNTEAFF,TGTGCCAGTAGTAGGACAGCTCCGAACACTGAAGCTTTCTTT
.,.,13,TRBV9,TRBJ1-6,CASSVRGNSPLHF,TGTGCCAGCAGCGTAAGGGGTAATTCACCCCTCCACTTT
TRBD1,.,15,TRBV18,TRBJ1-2,CASSPDRGINYGYTF,TGTGCCAGCTCACCCGACAGGGGAATCAACTATGGCTACACCTTC
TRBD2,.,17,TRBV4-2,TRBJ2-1,CASSQVWAGAGYNEQFF,TGTGCCAGCAGCCAAGTTTGGGCGGGAGCGGGCTACAATGAGCAGTTCTTC
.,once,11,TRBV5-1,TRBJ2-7,CASSSNYEQYF,TGCGCCAGCAGCTCAAACTACGAGCAGTACTTC
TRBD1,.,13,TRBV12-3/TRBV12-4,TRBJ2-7,CASRWTGGYEQYF,TGTGCCAGCAGGTGGACAGGGGGCTACGAGCAGTACTTC
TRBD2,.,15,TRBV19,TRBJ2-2,CATELAGVVTGELFF,TGTGCCACCGAGTTAGCGGGAGTGGTCACCGGGGAGCTGTTTTTT
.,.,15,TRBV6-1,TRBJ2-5,CASSDNPGSQETQYF,TGTGCCAGCAGTGATAACCCAGGGTCCCAAGAGACCCAGTACTTC
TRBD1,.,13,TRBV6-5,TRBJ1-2,CASSPGQGRGYTF,TGTGCCAGCTCTCCGGGACAGGGACGCGGCTACACCTTC
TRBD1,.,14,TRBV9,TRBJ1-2,CASSAADRNYGYTF,TGTGCCAGCAGCGCCGCGGACAGGAACTATGGCTACACCTTC